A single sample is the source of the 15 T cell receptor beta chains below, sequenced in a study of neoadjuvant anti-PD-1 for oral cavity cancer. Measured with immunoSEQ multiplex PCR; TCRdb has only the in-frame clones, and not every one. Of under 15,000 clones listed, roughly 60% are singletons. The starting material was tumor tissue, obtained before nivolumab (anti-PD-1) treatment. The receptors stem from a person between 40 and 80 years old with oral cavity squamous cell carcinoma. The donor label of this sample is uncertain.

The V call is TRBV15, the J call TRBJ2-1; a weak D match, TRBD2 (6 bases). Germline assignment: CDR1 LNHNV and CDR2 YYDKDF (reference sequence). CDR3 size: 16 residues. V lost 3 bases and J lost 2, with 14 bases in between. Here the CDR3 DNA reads TGTGCCACCAGCAGGGATGGGGGGAGCCCCTACAATGAGCAGTTCTTC. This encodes CATSRDGGSPYNEQFF.

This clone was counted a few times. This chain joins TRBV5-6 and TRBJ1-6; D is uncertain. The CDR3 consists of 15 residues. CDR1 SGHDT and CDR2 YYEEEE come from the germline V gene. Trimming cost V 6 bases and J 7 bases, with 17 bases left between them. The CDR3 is CASNPEGSGNSPLHF. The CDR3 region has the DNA TGTGCCAGCAACCCGGAGGGATCTGGCAATTCACCCCTCCACTTT.

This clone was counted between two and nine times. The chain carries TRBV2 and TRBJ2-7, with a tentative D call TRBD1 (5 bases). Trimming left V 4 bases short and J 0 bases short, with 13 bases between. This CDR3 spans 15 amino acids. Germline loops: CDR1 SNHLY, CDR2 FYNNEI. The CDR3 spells CASSGVQDLSYEQYF. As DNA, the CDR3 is TGTGCCAGCAGTGGGGTACAGGATCTCTCCTACGAGCAGTACTTC.

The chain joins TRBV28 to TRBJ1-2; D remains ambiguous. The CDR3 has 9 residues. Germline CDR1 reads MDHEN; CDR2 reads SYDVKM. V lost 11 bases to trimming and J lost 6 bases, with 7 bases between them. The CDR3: CAAGDGYTF. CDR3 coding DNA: TGTGCCGCTGGGGATGGCTACACCTTC.

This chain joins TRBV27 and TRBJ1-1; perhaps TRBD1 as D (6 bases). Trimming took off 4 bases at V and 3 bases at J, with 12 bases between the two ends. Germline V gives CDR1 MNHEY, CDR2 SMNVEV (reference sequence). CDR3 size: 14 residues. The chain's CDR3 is CASSWGGPDTEAFF. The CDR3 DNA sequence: TGTGCCAGCAGTTGGGGGGGCCCAGACACTGAAGCTTTCTTT.

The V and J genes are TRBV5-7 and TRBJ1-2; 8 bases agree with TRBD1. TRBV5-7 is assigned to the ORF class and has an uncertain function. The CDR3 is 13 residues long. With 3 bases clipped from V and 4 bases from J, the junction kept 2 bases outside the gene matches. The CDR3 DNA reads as TGTGCCAGCAGCTGGACAGGGCCCTATGGCTACACCTTC. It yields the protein CASSWTGPYGYTF.

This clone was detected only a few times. The CDR3 nucleotides are TGTGCCAGCAGCGTAGTAGCGGGGTACAATGAGCAGTTCTTC. Protein product: CASSVVAGYNEQFF. J is TRBJ2-1 and V is TRBV9; TRBD2 matches at 8 bases. With V trimmed by 0 bases and J by 4 bases, 0 bases remained unmatched. CDR1 SGDLS and CDR2 YYNGEE come from the germline V gene. The CDR3 has 14 residues.

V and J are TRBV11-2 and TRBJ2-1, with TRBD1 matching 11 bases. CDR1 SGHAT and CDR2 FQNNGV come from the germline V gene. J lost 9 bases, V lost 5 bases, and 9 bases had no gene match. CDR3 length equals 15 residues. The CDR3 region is CASSELGQGAGEQFF. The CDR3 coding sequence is TGTGCCAGCAGCGAACTCGGACAGGGGGCAGGTGAGCAGTTCTTC. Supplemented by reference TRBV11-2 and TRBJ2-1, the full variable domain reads EAGVAQSPRYKIIEKRQSVAFWCNPISGHATLYWYQQILGQGPKLLIQFQNNGVVDDSQLPKDRFSAERLKGVDSTLKIQPAKLEDSAVYLCASSELGQGAGEQFFGPGTRLTVL.

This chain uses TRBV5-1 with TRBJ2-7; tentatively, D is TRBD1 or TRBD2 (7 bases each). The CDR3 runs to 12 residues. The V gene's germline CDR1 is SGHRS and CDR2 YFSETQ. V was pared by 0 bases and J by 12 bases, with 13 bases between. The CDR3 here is CASSLAGGDRYF. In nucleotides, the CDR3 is TGCGCCAGCAGCTTGGCAGGGGGGGATCGGTACTTC.

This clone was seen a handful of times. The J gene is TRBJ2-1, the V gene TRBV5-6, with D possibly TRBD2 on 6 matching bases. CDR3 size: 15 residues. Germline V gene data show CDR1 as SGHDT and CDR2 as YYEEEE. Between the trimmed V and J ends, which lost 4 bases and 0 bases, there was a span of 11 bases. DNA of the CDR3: TGTGCCAGCAGCCTTAGCGGTAGCTCCTACAATGAGCAGTTCTTC. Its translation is CASSLSGSSYNEQFF.

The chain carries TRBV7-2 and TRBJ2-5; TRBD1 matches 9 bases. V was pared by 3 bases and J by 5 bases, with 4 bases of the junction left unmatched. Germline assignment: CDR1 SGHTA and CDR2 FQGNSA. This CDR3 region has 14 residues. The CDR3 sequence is CASSFGQGWETQYF. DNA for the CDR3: TGTGCCAGCAGCTTCGGACAGGGGTGGGAGACCCAGTACTTC.

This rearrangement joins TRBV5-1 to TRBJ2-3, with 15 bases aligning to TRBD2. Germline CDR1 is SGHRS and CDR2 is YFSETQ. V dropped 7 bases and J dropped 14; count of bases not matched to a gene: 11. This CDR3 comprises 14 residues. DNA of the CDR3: TGCGCCAGCGGTCTTGGACTAGCGGGAGGGCCTCCGTATTTT. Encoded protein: CASGLGLAGGPPYF.

The CDR3 protein is CASSLDGSNQPQHF. Written as DNA, the CDR3 is TGCGCCAGCAGCTTGGATGGTAGCAATCAGCCCCAGCATTTT. The gene calls are TRBV10-2 and TRBJ1-5; no definite D call. The germline V gene has CDR1 WSHSY and CDR2 SAAADI. The CDR3 loop spans 14 amino acids. Trimming stripped 6 bases from V and 0 bases from J, with 9 bases between.

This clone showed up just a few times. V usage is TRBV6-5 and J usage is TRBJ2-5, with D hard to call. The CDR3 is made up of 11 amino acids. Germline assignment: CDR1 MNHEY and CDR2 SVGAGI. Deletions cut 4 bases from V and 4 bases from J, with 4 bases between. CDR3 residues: CASSFGETQYF. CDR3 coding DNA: TGTGCCAGCAGTTTCGGAGAGACCCAGTACTTC.

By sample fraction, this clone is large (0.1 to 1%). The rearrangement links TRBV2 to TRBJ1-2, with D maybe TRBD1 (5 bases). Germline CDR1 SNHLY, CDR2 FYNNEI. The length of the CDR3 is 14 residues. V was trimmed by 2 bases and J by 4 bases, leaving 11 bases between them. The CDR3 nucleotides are TGTGCCAGCAGTGAAAGTGAGGGGAGCTATGGCTACACCTTC. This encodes CASSESEGSYGYTF.